The present T cell receptor (beta chain) was sequenced within a study of blood T cell repertoires in COVID-19 (dated by TCRdb to about 2020). With respect to the entire study: Samples covering the acute and convalescent phases of COVID-19 were provided by collaborators in the United States, Italy and Spain. The prospective study material was composed of cDNA or gDNA derived from T cells, B-cell-depleted T cells, or PBMCs. The dataset comprised deeply sampled blood TCRbeta repertoires from subjects exposed to, actively infected with, or recovered from COVID-19. The repertoires were released in a freely available public database meant as a resource for research on the immune response to SARS-CoV-2. The samples were drawn from two sources: the first 160 participants of the ongoing ImmuneRACE study, and over 950 subjects contributed by 6 global collaborators. The sample metadata nearly always contained a de-identified subject ID, COVID-19 status, age in years and sex. Where available, HLA class I and class II types were taken from metadata supplied by the sample provider and were not determined by assay-based typing.

Each collaborating institution followed its own protocols to collect whole blood in K2EDTA tubes. For TCRbeta analysis, collaborator samples were shipped as frozen whole blood, as isolated PBMCs, or as DNA extracted from either sample type. Broader findings and caveats from the paper: How much clinical and demographic metadata was included differed by source and by participant, and the metadata was provided uncurated.

TCRbeta CDR3 regions were amplified from genomic DNA by means of the immunoSEQ Assay, a bias-controlled multiplex PCR. Turning to the authors' computational methods: The number of nucleated cells in each sample was estimated from the amplification of reference gene primers within the assay. Sequence reads were collapsed and filtered to measure the absolute abundance of every unique TCRbeta CDR3 rearrangement. For each sample, productive Simpson clonality was calculated as the square root of Simpson's diversity index over productive rearrangements. Imported from immuneACCESS, the table was reduced by TCRdb to in-frame sequences with V and J called. These copies leave out some clones; in studies compared against another copy, an unresolved V gene accounts for under half, and the cause of the remainder is not known. V, J and clone size reflect that table, while D and trimming were determined from the DNA. This sample holds 110,000 or so clones; 80% to 90% were observed only once. Over 9% of the sample is in the top ten clones.

CDR3 length: 14 amino acids, cysteine to phenylalanine. Only the CDR3 region is kept as DNA, spanning 42 bases read in frame from base 1. Turning to this clone: Its antigen specificity is not known. No qualities accompany the bases; no much larger clone lies one base away.

Source material: peripheral blood. The chain employs TRBV21-1 and TRBJ1-2; the D segment call TRBD1 is taken from the table without a DNA check. TRBV21-1 is designated a pseudogene. This TCR came from a woman aged 70 to 79 with acute or convalescent COVID-19. For the CDR3, the sequence is CASSKAQARGGYTF. In nucleotide form, the sequence is TGTGCCAGCAGCAAAGCACAGGCCAGGGGTGGCTACACCTTC.